The sequence of this T cell receptor beta chain was determined in a study of shared clonotypes between healthy human individuals (dated by TCRdb to between 2020 and 2021). A note on the overall study: Three men and a couple of women, aged 18 to 49 years, made up the cohort. Per donor, three plates each were used for CD4 naive and CD4 memory, two for CD8 naive, and one for CD8 memory. To estimate repertoire size and how much clonotypes are shared between individuals, the study performed deep sequencing of blood TCR repertoires from roughly five healthy adults. To increase sequencing depth and limit assay-specific biases, different laboratories used diverse techniques to prepare libraries and sequence TCR repertoires. Between about 0.94 and 8.9 billion PBMCs per donor were obtained by leukapheresis.

Points on this clone: The clone's antigen remains unknown. No base qualities exist here, and no much larger clone lies one base off it.

Trimming takes 6 bases from V and 7 bases from J, and the germline ends sit 18 bases apart. CDR1 and CDR2 are drawn from the germline V gene: KGHSH, LQKENI. The CDR3 contains 14 residues, cysteine and phenylalanine counted. Of the read, only the CDR3 DNA is kept; its 42 bases are in frame from base 1. Using the deep immunoSEQ assay, multiplex PCR amplified TCR CDR3 regions from genomic DNA. Extracted genomic DNA from each cell subset was spread evenly across all wells of several immunoSEQ 96-well plates, with each plate serving as a replicate. Each replicate PCR for sorted subsets received approximately 220 ng genomic DNA, equal to roughly 29,000 T cell genomes. The purified libraries were quantified using a Qubit 3.0 fluorometer, sized with a Bioanalyzer 2100, and then quantified again using the KAPA Library Quantification kit. Each immunoSEQ 96-well plate was sequenced on its own single-read 150-cycle Illumina NextSeq 550 flow cell. The published analysis was carried out like this. Because the immunoSEQ output held only junctional sequences and lacked quality scores, the filtering could not match the filtering applied to full-length reads. Sequences were annotated with PyIR, a Python wrapper for IgBLAST v1.9, and V/J genes and CDR3 were assigned using IMGT germline references. Reads were removed for weak V/J assignments (E-value above 1e-6), missing CDR3, stop codons, out-of-frame junctions, or ambiguous translated residues. A V3J clonotype was defined by an identical inferred V gene, J gene, and CDR3 amino acid sequence. Percentage overlap between repertoires was calculated by dividing the number of shared unique clonotypes by the size of the smaller repertoire. Richness of each repertoire was evaluated using RTK rarefaction, the Chao1 estimator, and Recon v2.1 estimates of unobserved clonotypes. Generation probabilities for all TCRbeta clonotypes obtained by the gDNA method from several donors were computed using OLGA. The immuneACCESS repertoire file appears here via TCRdb, limited to in-frame rearrangements. These files lack a portion of the clones; in checked studies, under half of the deficit traces to unresolved V genes, and the cause of the others is not known. The V and J calls and clone size were taken over from that table, and D and trimming were inferred from the DNA. The sample profile shows 2 million to 2.5 million clones; approximately 95% of them were found once. Of the sample, 0.3% to 0.4% is held by the ten largest clones.

Overall study results and their limits: Based on pairwise subsampling, the degree of clonotype sharing among donors was expected to be affected by sequencing depth. When a handful of donors were compared, the shared fraction of clonotypes was 5% to 6.5% for naive CD4, roughly 3.4% for naive CD8, 2% to 2.5% for memory CD4, and 0.35% to 0.4% for memory CD8. The small number of donors limited the genetic and exposure-history diversity represented. Rarefaction of sorted-subset datasets indicated incomplete sequencing despite the large sequencing depth. Estimated clonotype richness was generally larger for naive than for memory subsets. Sampling was restricted to blood, and TCR repertoires in tissues likely differ from the TCR repertoires found in blood. Higher generation probabilities were observed for clonotypes shared by all four sorted-subset donors than for non-shared clonotypes.

Donors were healthy HIV-negative adults with no recently reported acute infections or vaccinations. Only Caucasian adults living in Nashville, Tennessee, USA were represented among the donors. Magnetic negative selection was used to enrich CD4+ T cells, after which naive cells were positively selected on CD45RA and the negative fraction became the memory subset. After blood collection by leukapheresis, PBMCs were isolated using Ficoll-Histopaque density gradient centrifugation and then cryopreserved in the vapor phase of liquid nitrogen. Analytical flow cytometry was used to check the purity and quantity of every magnetically sorted T cell population. From each sorted fraction, genomic DNA was isolated and quantified by UV absorbance on a Nanodrop 2000c.

This receptor chain uses TRBV18 and TRBJ1-1; TRBD1 is possibly the D segment (5 matching bases). The clonotype comes from a man aged 18 to 35 in good health. Some clones in this sample may be carry-over from other donors' samples. Sequenced sample: naive CD4+ T cells from PBMCs. The cell subset or site label for this specimen denotes: CD45RA+ positively selected. The CDR3 has the sequence CASSPTGGDDEAFF. In nucleotide form, the sequence is TGTGCCAGCTCGCCTACTGGAGGGGATGATGAAGCTTTCTTT. The reference TRBV18 and TRBJ1-1 proteins fill in what lies around the CDR3, so the full variable domain reads NAGVMQNPRHLVRRRGQEARLRCSPMKGHSHVYWYRQLPEEGLKFMVYLQKENIIDESGMPKERFSAEFPKEGPSILRIQQVVRGDSAAYFCASSPTGGDDEAFFGQGTRLTVV.